This T cell receptor (beta chain) was identified during a study of Ad26.COV2.S vaccination and SARS-CoV-2 variants (TCRdb year 2021). For the wider study: Vaccine-arm donors came from COV1001, a multicentre, randomized, double-blind, placebo-controlled phase I-IIa trial of Ad26.COV2.S in healthy adults. Ad26.COV2.S was administered intramuscularly at a dose of 5x10^10 or 1x10^11 viral particles, either as one shot or as two shots given 56 days apart. TCRbeta repertoire sequencing served as the tool for gauging how specific and how broad the SARS-CoV-2-reactive T cell receptors were following Ad26.COV2.S vaccination. A total of roughly 32 samples were included in the TCR-sequenced set, comprising approximately 20 Ad26.COV2.S vaccine recipients, 5 placebo recipients and 8 SARS-CoV-2 convalescent individuals. Trial participants were randomized into five groups of five: low-dose or high-dose Ad26.COV2.S given once or twice, or placebo on both occasions. Investigators did not know the trial group allocation while performing experiments and assessing outcomes. Points the paper makes about the study in general: The authors noted that the TCR breadth and depth analyses may have underestimated total T cell responses. Comparable non-spike TCR breadth was observed between vaccine and placebo recipients, consistent with only spike being contained in the vaccine. Substantial breadth of spike-specific CD8+ and CD4+ T cell responses was reported after vaccination. Comparing responses between vaccine doses or regimens was not something the study was powered to do. Ad26.COV2.S recipients had higher spike-specific TCR breadth than placebo recipients (P = 0.0014).

The immunoSEQ Assay was used to sequence TCRbeta CDR3 regions. After extraction, genomic DNA underwent amplification by bias-controlled multiplex PCR, followed by high-throughput sequencing. As for the original processing: Collapsing and filtering of sequences were performed to quantify the absolute abundance of each unique TCRbeta CDR3 region. T cell fraction was estimated by normalizing TCRbeta template counts to usable DNA, which was measured by amplifying reference genes present in all nucleated cells. Repertoire TCRs were annotated as SARS-CoV-2-specific when V gene, CDR3 amino acid sequence and J gene were exactly matched to a known reactive TCR set. The reference SARS-CoV-2 TCR set was derived from MIRA and filtered for enrichment in COVID-19-positive ImmuneCODE repertoires, a step that removed public or cross-reactive TCRs. Using the MIRA antigens, annotated TCRs were further analysed by specific ORF or by position within an ORF. Depth was the summed frequency of annotated unique rearrangements, while breadth was defined as annotated unique rearrangements over total unique productive rearrangements. Group comparisons of TCR breadth used two-sided Wilcoxon rank-sum tests. The clones in this table, taken by TCRdb from immuneACCESS, are in-frame only. Not every clone is retained; where verified, under half of the shortfall comes from an unresolved V gene, and the cause of the rest is unknown. V and J calls and clone size are as listed in that table; D and trimming were resolved from the DNA. The sample table contains about 440,000 clones; only one count was recorded for roughly 89% of them. Over 10% of the sample goes to the ten largest clones.

Counted from cysteine to phenylalanine, this CDR3 has 14 amino acids. The only DNA kept is the CDR3, 42 bases in frame from the first base. From a lookup of the germline V gene, CDR1 and CDR2 are ENHRY and SYGVKD. Trimming removed 2 bases from V and 13 bases from J; the gene matches leave 10 bases unexplained. This clone was counted a single time. Its cognate antigen has yet to be identified. Base qualities are missing; no much larger clone stands one base away. Taken with the paper, the label for treatment or condition translates to: roughly 18 received Ad26.COV2.S at low or high dose, single or two shots; about 5 received placebo; per-sample allocation not given. For vaccine and placebo recipients, repertoires were sequenced using samples collected on day 63 after the first injection. Cohort 1b enrolled fewer than 30 adults aged 18-55 years at a single site in Boston, USA, between 29 July and 7 August 2020. Ad26.COV2.S was a replication-incompetent adenovirus type 26 vector that expressed a prefusion-stabilized SARS-CoV-2 spike protein derived from the original Wuhan strain.

The TCR sequence derives from a person aged 18 to 59 who received the Ad26.COV2.S COVID-19 vaccine or a placebo. This sequence uses TRBV10-3 and TRBJ1-1, with TRBD1 matching 10 junction bases. The sample in question was peripheral blood, obtained in a trial of Ad26.COV2.S vaccine versus placebo. The nucleotides are TGTGCCATCAGTGAGAAGGGGGGACAGGGGACCGTTTTCTTT. The resulting protein is CAISEKGGQGTVFF.